The 4 T cell receptor beta chains below were found in one sample sequenced in a study of cytomegalovirus exposure and HLA in healthy donors. Produced via immunoSEQ multiplex PCR; TCRdb's table is partial and in-frame only. The sample lists over 100,000 clones; about 88% were seen once. The sample was PBMCs. The receptor source for this set is a woman between 18 and 29 years old in good health and CMV-seronegative.

This chain's CDR3 is CASSASGTGVYEQYF. The CDR3 DNA reads as TGTGCCAGCAGTGCCTCCGGGACAGGGGTTTATGAGCAGTACTTC. The chain joins TRBV6-1 to TRBJ2-7; 10 bases line up with TRBD1. J gave up 7 bases and V 4 bases, and 10 bases lay outside the gene matches. Germline V gene data show CDR1 as MNHNS and CDR2 as SASEGT. This CDR3 has 15 amino acids.

The chain carries TRBV18 and TRBJ2-2; 12 nucleotides align to TRBD2. This CDR3 has 16 amino acids. Germline values: CDR1 KGHSH, CDR2 LQKENI. V lost 3 bases, J lost 5 bases, and 4 bases stayed unmatched. CDR3 sequence reads: CASSPPLAGGTGELFF. For the CDR3, the DNA is TGTGCCAGCTCACCGCCACTAGCGGGGGGAACCGGGGAGCTGTTTTTT.

V usage is TRBV7-9 and J usage is TRBJ2-2, with 9 bases aligning to TRBD2. Germline V gives CDR1 SEHNR, CDR2 FQNEAQ (reference sequence). The CDR3 consists of 18 residues. The ends lost 5 bases at V and 4 bases at J; junction bases unmatched: 14. CDR3 sequence: CASSRPRGSGGITGELFF. CDR3 DNA sequence: TGTGCCAGCAGCCGACCCAGGGGTAGCGGGGGTATCACCGGGGAGCTGTTTTTT.

This clone came up a few times. This chain joins TRBV7-3 and TRBJ1-5; D perhaps matches TRBD1 (6 bases). V lost 8 bases and J 1 base, leaving 18 bases between the germline ends. There are 16 residues in the CDR3. The V gene's germline CDR1 is SGHTA and CDR2 FQGTGA. CDR3 residues: CASVRDNWGSNQPQHF. In DNA form, the CDR3 reads TGTGCCAGCGTCCGGGACAATTGGGGGAGCAATCAGCCCCAGCATTTT.